Listed here are 10 T cell receptor beta chains from one sample, sequenced in a study of blood T cell repertoires in COVID-19 (TCRdb year 2020). Receptors were amplified or captured by the immunoSEQ multiplex PCR assay. TCRdb holds this immuneACCESS table with in-frame rearrangements only. Some clones are missing; in checked studies, unresolved V genes explain under half, and the rest has no known cause. In all, the sample holds some 300,000 clones, and 90% of those were seen once. The ten largest clonotypes hold around 0.93% of the sample. Sequenced: peripheral blood. All receptors derive from a woman aged 40 to 50 with COVID-19, enrolled during active disease.

The V and J genes are TRBV2 and TRBJ2-3; no clear D gene. Trimming took 8 bases from V and 0 from J, leaving 12 bases between them. Germline CDR1 reads SNHLY; CDR2 reads FYNNEI. The CDR3 sequence is 14 residues long. DNA of the CDR3: TGTGCCAGCGCTACTCGTGCTAGCACAGATACGCAGTATTTT. It codes for CASATRASTDTQYF. Together with reference TRBV2 and TRBJ2-3, the CDR3 gives the full variable domain: EPEVTQTPSHQVTQMGQEVILRCVPISNHLYFYWYRQILGQKVEFLVSFYNNEISEKSEIFDDQFSVERPDGSNFTLKIRSTKLEDSAMYFCASATRASTDTQYFGPGTRLTVL.

The chain couples TRBV29-1 to TRBJ1-1; TRBD1 matches 7 bases. This CDR3 contains 11 residues. The germline gives CDR1 SQVTM, CDR2 ANQGSEA. Losses at the gene ends were 7 bases for V and 7 bases for J; bases not matched to a gene: 6. The CDR3 bases are TGCAGCGCTGACAGGGTAGGTGAAGCTTTCTTT. Translated, it gives CSADRVGEAFF.

The rearrangement uses TRBV7-8 and TRBJ1-1; D may be TRBD1 (5 bases). The ends were cut back, 5 bases at V and 0 bases at J, with 22 bases in the middle. CDR1 is SGHVS, CDR2 FQNEAQ, per germline. CDR3 size: 18 residues. As DNA, the CDR3 is TGTGCCAGCAGCCGAGGGATGGGGGGGAGTGGCCTGAACACTGAAGCTTTCTTT. Protein: CASSRGMGGSGLNTEAFF.

The rearrangement joins TRBV6-2 or TRBV6-3 to TRBJ2-5, with 9 bases aligning to TRBD1. The length of the CDR3 is 17 residues. Germline V gives CDR1 MNHEY, CDR2 SVGEGT. Trimming at V came to 5 bases and at J to 2 bases, leaving 12 bases not matched to a gene. The CDR3 DNA reads TGTGCCAGCAGTAAGATCCGACGGGACAGGGTTCAAGAGACCCAGTACTTC. It translates to CASSKIRRDRVQETQYF.

In this sample, this clone turned up once. DNA of the CDR3: TGTGCCAGCAGCTTCAGGGGTCTAGGCTCCTATAATTCACCCCTCCACTTT. It is translated as CASSFRGLGSYNSPLHF. The rearrangement uses TRBV7-3 and TRBJ1-6; TRBD1 is a possible D gene (6 bases). The CDR3 extends over 17 amino acids. Trimming stripped 3 bases from V and 0 bases from J, with 12 bases between. CDR1 and CDR2 (germline): SGHTA, FQGTGA.

The chain joins TRBV27 to TRBJ1-2, with a weak D call TRBD1 (5 bases). The V gene lost 0 bases and the J gene lost 4 bases, with 9 bases spanning the gap. The V gene's germline CDR1 is MNHEY and CDR2 SMNVEV (reference sequence). CDR3 size: 14 residues. The CDR3 sequence: CASSLSQGGYGYTF. The CDR3 DNA sequence: TGTGCCAGCAGTTTATCCCAGGGCGGCTATGGCTACACCTTC.

Here the CDR3 reads CAWTGVPTGELFF. The CDR3 DNA reads TGTGCCTGGACGGGGGTCCCCACCGGGGAGCTGTTTTTT. The rearrangement uses TRBV30 and TRBJ2-2, with a tentative D call TRBD2 (6 bases). The V end lost 4 bases, the J end lost 4 bases, and 10 bases lay between the germline ends. CDR3 length: 13 amino acids. CDR1 and CDR2 (germline): GTSNPN, SVGIG (reference sequence).

The chain recombines TRBV19 with TRBJ2-1, with a tentative D call TRBD2 (5 bases). Germline-derived CDR1 and CDR2 are LNHDA and SQIVND (reference sequence). The CDR3 runs 17 residues. The V and J ends lost 3 bases and 0 bases respectively, with 15 bases between them. This chain's CDR3 is CASSIGLLPLSYNEQFF. The CDR3, as DNA: TGTGCCAGTAGTATCGGACTCCTGCCCCTCTCCTACAATGAGCAGTTCTTC.

The rearrangement uses TRBV28 and TRBJ2-7; a possible D gene is TRBD2 (5 bases). Trimming removed 3 bases from V and 3 bases from J, with 18 bases in between. Per germline, CDR1 MDHEN and CDR2 SYDVKM. There are 16 residues in the CDR3. The CDR3 DNA sequence: TGTGCCAGCAGTTTGGTGGGTCCGGGATCGGACTACGAGCAGTACTTC. Translating gives CASSLVGPGSDYEQYF.

This chain joins TRBV2 and TRBJ2-1, with 8 bases that match TRBD2. This CDR3 is 14 amino acids long. Germline CDR1 reads SNHLY; CDR2 reads FYNNEI. The V gene end was trimmed by 8 bases and the J gene end by 8 bases; junction bases not matched to a gene: 11. CDR3 nucleotides: TGTGCCAGCTCCCAAGGGGGACTAGGTTATGAGCAGTTCTTC. Protein product: CASSQGGLGYEQFF.